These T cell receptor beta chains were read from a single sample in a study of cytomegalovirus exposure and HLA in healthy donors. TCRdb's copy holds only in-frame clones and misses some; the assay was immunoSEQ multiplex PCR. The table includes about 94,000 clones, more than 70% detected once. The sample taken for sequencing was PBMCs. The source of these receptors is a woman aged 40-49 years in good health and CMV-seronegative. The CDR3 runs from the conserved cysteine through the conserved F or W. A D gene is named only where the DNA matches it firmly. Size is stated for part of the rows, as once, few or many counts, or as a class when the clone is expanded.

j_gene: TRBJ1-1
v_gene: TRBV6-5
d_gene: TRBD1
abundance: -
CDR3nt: TGTGCCAGCAGTTTTAGGGGGACAGGGTTGAACACTGAAGCTTTCTTT
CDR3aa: CASSFRGTGLNTEAFF

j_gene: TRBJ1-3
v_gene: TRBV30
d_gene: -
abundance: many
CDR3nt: TGTGCCTGGAGTTTCGGGGGGATACTGTCTGGAAACACCATATATTTT
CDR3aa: CAWSFGGILSGNTIYF

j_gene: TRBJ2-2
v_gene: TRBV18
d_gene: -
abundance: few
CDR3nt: TGTGCCAGCTCACCCGGACCGGGGGTCGGGGAGCTGTTTTTT
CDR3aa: CASSPGPGVGELFF

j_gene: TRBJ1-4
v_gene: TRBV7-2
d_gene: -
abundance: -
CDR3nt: TGTGCCAGCAGCTTAATATCTACCTTTAATGAAAAACTGTTTTTT
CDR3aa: CASSLISTFNEKLFF

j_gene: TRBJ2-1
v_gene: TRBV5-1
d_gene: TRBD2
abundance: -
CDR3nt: TGCGCCAGCAGCTGGGCGGGGGGCTCGTACAATGAGCAGTTCTTC
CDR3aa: CASSWAGGSYNEQFF

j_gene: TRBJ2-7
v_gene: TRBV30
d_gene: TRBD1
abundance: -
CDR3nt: TGTGCCTGGAGGGAGACAGGGGGGTACTCCTACGAGCAGTACTTC
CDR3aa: CAWRETGGYSYEQYF

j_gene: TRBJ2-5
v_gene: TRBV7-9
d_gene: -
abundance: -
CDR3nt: TGTGCCAGCAGCGGGACTTCGCAAGAGACCCAGTACTTC
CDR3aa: CASSGTSQETQYF

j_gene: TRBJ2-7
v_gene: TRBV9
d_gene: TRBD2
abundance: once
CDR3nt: TGTGCCAGCAGCGTAGGACTAGCGGGGGGTCAGGCGAGCGAGCAGTACTTC
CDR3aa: CASSVGLAGGQASEQYF

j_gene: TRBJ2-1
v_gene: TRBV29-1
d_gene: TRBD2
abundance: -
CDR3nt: TGCAGCGTTGATCTAGCGGGGGGGCCTTTTTACAATGAGCAGTTCTTC
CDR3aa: CSVDLAGGPFYNEQFF

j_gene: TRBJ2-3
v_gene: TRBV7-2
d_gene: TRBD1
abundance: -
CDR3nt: TGTGCCAGCAGCTTTGAGGGGGCGAGGGCAGATACGCAGTATTTT
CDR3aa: CASSFEGARADTQYF

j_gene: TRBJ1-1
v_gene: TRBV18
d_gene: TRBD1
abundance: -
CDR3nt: TGTGCCAGCTCACCACCAAGGGGACAGGGGGCGGCCACTGAAGCTTTCTTT
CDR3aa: CASSPPRGQGAATEAFF

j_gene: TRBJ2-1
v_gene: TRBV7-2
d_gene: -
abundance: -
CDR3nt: TGTGCCAGCAGCTCAACTGACAGAACGCAGTTCTTC
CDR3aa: CASSSTDRTQFF

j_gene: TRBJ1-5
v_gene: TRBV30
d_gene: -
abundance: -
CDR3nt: TGTGCCTGGAGTCCTCAGGCAAATCAGCCCCAGCATTTT
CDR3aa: CAWSPQANQPQHF

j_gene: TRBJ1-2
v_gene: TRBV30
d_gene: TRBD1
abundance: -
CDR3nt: TGTGCCTGGAGTATCGGGACAGGGACTGGCTACACCTTC
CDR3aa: CAWSIGTGTGYTF

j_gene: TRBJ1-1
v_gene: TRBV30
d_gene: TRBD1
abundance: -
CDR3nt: TGTGCCTGGACTGAGGGGCAGGGGGCGCGTGCTTTCTTT
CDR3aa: CAWTEGQGARAFF

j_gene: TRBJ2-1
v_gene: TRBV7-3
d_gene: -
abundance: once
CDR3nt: TGTGCCAGCAGCTTAGCGGGGATATACAATGAGCAGTTCTTC
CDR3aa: CASSLAGIYNEQFF